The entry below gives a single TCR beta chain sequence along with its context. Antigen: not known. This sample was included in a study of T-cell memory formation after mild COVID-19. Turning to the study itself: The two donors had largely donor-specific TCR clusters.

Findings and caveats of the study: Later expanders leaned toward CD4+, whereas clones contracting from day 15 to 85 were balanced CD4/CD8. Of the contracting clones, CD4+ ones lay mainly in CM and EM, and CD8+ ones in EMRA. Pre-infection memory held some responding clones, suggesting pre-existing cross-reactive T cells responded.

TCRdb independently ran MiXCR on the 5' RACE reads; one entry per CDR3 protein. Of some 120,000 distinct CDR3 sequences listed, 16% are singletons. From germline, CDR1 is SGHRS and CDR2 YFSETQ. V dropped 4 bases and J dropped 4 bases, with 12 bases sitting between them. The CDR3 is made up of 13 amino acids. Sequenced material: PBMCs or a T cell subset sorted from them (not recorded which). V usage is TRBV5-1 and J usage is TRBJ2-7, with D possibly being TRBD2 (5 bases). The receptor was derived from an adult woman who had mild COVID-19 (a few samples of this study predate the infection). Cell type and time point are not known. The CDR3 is CASSRMREYEQYF. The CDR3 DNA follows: TGCGCCAGCAGCCGAATGAGGGAGTACGAGCAGTACTTC.